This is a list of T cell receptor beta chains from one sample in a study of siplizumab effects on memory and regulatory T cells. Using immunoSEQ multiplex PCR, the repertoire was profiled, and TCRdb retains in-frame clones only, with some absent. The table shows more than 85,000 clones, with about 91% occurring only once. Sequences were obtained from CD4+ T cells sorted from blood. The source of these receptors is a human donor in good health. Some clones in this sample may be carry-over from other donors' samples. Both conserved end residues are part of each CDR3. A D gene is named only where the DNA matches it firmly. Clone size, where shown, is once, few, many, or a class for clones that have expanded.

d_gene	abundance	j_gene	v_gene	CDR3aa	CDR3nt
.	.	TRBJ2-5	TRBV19	CASSETETQYF	TGTGCCAGTAGTGAAACAGAGACCCAGTACTTC
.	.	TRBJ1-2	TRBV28	CASSLGAYGYTF	TGTGCCAGCAGTTTAGGAGCCTATGGCTACACCTTC
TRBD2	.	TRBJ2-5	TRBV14	CASSQDGTSGEQETQYF	TGTGCCAGCAGCCAAGATGGAACTAGCGGGGAACAAGAGACCCAGTACTTC
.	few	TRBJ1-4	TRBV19	CASSIDRSRTGEKLFF	TGTGCCAGTAGTATAGACCGGTCCCGGACGGGTGAAAAACTGTTTTTT
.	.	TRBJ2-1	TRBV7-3	CASSLQRNNEQFF	TGTGCCAGCAGCTTACAACGGAACAATGAGCAGTTCTTC
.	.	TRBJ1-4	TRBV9	CASSVGGSLEKLFF	TGTGCCAGCAGCGTAGGTGGGAGCCTAGAAAAACTGTTTTTT
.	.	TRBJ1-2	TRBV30	CAWSVGAGRDGYTF	TGTGCCTGGTCCGTCGGGGCAGGGAGGGATGGCTACACCTTC
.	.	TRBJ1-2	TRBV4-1	CASSQVGLPNYGYTF	TGCGCCAGCAGCCAAGTGGGACTACCTAACTATGGCTACACCTTC
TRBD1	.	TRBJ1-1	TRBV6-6	CASSTTGGETFF	TGTGCCAGCAGTACGACAGGGGGAGAAACTTTCTTT
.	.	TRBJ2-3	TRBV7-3	CASSLLGGGGGTDTQYF	TGTGCCAGCAGCCTCTTAGGGGGCGGGGGCGGCACAGATACGCAGTATTTT
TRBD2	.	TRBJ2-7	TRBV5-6	CASSLRLAGGGEQYF	TGTGCCAGCAGCTTGAGACTAGCGGGAGGGGGCGAGCAGTACTTC
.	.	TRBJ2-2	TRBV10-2	CASSDRSKGTSTGELFF	TGCGCCAGCAGTGATCGCTCGAAGGGCACTAGCACCGGGGAGCTGTTTTTT
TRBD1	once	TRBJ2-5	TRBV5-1	CASGPGTGQTYQETQYF	TGCGCCAGCGGTCCCGGAACGGGACAGACGTACCAAGAGACCCAGTACTTC
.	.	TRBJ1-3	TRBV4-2	CASSQEVNYSGNTIYF	TGTGCCAGCAGCCAAGAGGTAAACTACTCTGGAAACACCATATATTTT
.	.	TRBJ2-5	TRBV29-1	CSVVIQETQYF	TGCAGCGTTGTGATCCAAGAGACCCAGTACTTC
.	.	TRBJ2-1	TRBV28	CASSLMGGRGQFF	TGTGCCAGCAGTTTAATGGGGGGACGAGGGCAGTTCTTC
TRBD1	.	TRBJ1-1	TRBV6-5	CASSRGQGNTEAFF	TGTGCCAGCAGCCGGGGACAGGGAAACACTGAAGCTTTCTTT
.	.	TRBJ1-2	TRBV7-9	CASSLGRGESGYTF	TGTGCCAGCAGCTTAGGGCGTGGAGAGAGTGGCTACACCTTC
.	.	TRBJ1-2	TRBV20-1	CSAPLENGYTF	TGCAGTGCTCCATTAGAGAATGGCTACACCTTC
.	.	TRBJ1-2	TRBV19	CASRLHRYGYTF	TGTGCCAGTAGACTGCATCGGTATGGCTACACCTTC
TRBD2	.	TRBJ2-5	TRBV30	CAWSSGGEETQYF	TGTGCCTGGAGTTCGGGAGGAGAAGAGACCCAGTACTTC
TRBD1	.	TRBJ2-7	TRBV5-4	CASLSKPGQGAGEQYF	TGTGCCAGTCTCTCCAAACCGGGACAGGGGGCAGGTGAGCAGTACTTC
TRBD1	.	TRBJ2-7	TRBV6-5	CASSYSPGTGLGEQYF	TGTGCCAGCAGTTACTCACCGGGGACAGGGTTGGGTGAGCAGTACTTC
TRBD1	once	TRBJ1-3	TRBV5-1	CASSVGQGGVGNTIYF	TGCGCCAGCAGCGTGGGACAGGGAGGAGTTGGAAACACCATATATTTT
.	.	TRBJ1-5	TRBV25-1	CASSEFGGNNQPQHF	TGTGCCAGCAGTGAATTTGGGGGGAACAATCAGCCCCAGCATTTT
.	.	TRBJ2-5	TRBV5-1	CASSLAQGSQETQYF	TGCGCCAGCAGCTTGGCCCAGGGGTCCCAAGAGACCCAGTACTTC
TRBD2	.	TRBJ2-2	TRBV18	CASSPLSAGGINTGELFF	TGTGCCAGCTCACCACTATCAGCGGGAGGAATAAACACCGGGGAGCTGTTTTTT
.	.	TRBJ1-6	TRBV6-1	CASIASSGSPLHF	TGTGCCAGCATTGCATCATCGGGTTCACCCCTCCACTTT
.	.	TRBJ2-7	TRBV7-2	CASSARLSSYEQYF	TGTGCCAGCAGCGCCCGACTGAGCTCCTACGAGCAGTACTTC
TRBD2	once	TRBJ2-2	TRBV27	CASGLSGAANTGELFF	TGTGCCAGCGGCCTAAGCGGGGCCGCGAACACCGGGGAGCTGTTTTTT
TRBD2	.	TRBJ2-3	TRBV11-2	CASSRGEVFTDTQYF	TGTGCCAGCAGCCGGGGGGAGGTTTTCACAGATACGCAGTATTTT
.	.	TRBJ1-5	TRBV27	CASRLQGGQPQHF	TGTGCCAGCAGACTACAGGGCGGACAGCCCCAGCATTTT
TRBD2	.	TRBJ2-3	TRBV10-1	CASSESRAGVADTQYF	TGCGCCAGCAGTGAGTCAAGAGCGGGAGTTGCAGATACGCAGTATTTT
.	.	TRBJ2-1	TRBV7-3	CASSLNQYQGEQFF	TGTGCCAGCAGCTTAAACCAGTACCAGGGCGAGCAGTTCTTC
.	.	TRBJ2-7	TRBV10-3	CAIRSTSYEQYF	TGTGCCATCAGATCGACTAGTTACGAGCAGTACTTC
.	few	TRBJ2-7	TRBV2	CASSEGGSRSYEQYF	TGTGCCAGCAGTGAAGGGGGGAGTCGGTCCTACGAGCAGTACTTC
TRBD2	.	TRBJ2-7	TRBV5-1	CASSLTPTSGSYEQYF	TGCGCCAGCAGCCTTACCCCGACTAGCGGGAGCTACGAGCAGTACTTC
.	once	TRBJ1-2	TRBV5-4	CASSSPRGAGDGYTF	TGTGCCAGCAGCTCGCCCCGGGGTGCCGGAGATGGCTACACCTTC
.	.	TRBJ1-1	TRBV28	CASSLAGTRNTEAFF	TGTGCCAGCAGTCTAGCCGGGACAAGGAACACTGAAGCTTTCTTT
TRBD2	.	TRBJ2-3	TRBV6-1	CASSEVAGGGDTQYF	TGTGCCAGCAGTGAAGTGGCGGGAGGGGGGGATACGCAGTATTTT
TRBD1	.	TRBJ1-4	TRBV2	CASGEWTGLNEKLFF	TGTGCCAGCGGGGAATGGACAGGGTTAAATGAAAAACTGTTTTTT
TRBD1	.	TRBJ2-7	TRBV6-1	CASSENLYGDSFSYEQYF	TGTGCCAGCAGTGAAAATTTGTACGGGGACAGCTTCTCCTACGAGCAGTACTTC
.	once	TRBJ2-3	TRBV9	CASSVRAVGTQYF	TGTGCCAGCAGCGTTCGAGCGGTGGGTACGCAGTATTTT
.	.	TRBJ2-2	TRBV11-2	CASSPTRRRGELFF	TGTGCCAGCAGCCCCACACGTAGGAGGGGGGAGCTGTTTTTT
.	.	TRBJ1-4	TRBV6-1	CASKAGPINEKLFF	TGTGCCAGCAAGGCGGGACCGATTAATGAAAAACTGTTTTTT
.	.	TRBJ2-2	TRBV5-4	CASSLALSEVGELFF	TGTGCCAGCAGCTTGGCCCTCAGTGAGGTCGGGGAGCTGTTTTTT
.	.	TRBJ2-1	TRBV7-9	CASSFMGLGSGEQFF	TGTGCCAGCAGCTTTATGGGACTCGGTTCTGGTGAGCAGTTCTTC
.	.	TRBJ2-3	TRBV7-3	CASSSVTLTRRNRTDTQYF	TGTGCCAGCAGCTCCGTAACTCTGACTAGAAGGAATCGCACAGATACGCAGTATTTT